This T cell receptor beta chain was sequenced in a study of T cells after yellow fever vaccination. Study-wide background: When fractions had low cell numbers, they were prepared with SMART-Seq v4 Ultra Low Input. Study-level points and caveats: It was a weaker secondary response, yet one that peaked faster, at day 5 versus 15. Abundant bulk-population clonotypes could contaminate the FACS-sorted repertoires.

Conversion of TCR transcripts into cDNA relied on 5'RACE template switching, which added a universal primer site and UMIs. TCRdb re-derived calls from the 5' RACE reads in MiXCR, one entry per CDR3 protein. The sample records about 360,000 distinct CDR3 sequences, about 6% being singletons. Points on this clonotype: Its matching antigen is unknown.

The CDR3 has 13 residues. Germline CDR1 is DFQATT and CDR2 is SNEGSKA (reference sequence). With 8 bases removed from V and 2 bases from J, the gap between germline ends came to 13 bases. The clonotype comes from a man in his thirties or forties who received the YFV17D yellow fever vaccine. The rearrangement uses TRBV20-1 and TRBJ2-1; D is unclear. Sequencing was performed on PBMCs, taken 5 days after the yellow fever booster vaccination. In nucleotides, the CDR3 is TGCAGTACCCCTACAAACCCCTACAATGAGCAGTTCTTC. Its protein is CSTPTNPYNEQFF.